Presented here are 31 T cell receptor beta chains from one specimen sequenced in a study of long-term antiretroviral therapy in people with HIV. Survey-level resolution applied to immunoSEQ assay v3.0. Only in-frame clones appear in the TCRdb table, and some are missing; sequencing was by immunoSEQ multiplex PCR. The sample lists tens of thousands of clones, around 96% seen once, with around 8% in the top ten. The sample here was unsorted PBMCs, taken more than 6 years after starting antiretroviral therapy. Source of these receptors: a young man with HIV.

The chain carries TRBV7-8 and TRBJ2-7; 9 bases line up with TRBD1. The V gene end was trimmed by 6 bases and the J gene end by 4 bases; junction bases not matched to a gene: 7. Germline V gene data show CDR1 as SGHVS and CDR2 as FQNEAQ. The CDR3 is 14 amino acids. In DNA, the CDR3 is TGTGCCAGCAGGAGTTGGACAGGGGCGTACGAGCAGTACTTC. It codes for CASRSWTGAYEQYF.

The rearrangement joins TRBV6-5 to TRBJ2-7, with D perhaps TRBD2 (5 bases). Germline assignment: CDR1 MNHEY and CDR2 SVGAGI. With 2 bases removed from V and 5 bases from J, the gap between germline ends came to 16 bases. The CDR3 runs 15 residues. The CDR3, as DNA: TGTGCCAGCAGTTACCCCGGACTCGGAGATCACGAGCAGTACTTC. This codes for CASSYPGLGDHEQYF.

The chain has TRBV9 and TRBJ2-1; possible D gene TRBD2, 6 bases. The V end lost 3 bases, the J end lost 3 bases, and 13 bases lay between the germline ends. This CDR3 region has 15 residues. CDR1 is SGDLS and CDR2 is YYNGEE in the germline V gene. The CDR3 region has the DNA TGTGCCAGCAGCGAACGGGAGCAGGGCTACAATGAGCAGTTCTTC. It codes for CASSEREQGYNEQFF.

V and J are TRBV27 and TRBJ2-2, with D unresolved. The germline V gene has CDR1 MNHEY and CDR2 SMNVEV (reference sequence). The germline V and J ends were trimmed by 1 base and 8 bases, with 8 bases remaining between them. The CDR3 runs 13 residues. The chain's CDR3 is CASSLLDAGELFF. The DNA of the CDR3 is TGTGCCAGCAGTTTATTAGATGCGGGGGAGCTGTTTTTT.

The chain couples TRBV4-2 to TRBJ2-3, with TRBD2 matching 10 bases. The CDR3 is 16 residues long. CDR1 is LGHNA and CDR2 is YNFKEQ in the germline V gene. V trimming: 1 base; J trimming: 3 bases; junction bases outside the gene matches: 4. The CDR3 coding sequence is TGTGCCAGCAGCCAAGCCCAGCGGGAGGGAACAGATACGCAGTATTTT. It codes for CASSQAQREGTDTQYF.

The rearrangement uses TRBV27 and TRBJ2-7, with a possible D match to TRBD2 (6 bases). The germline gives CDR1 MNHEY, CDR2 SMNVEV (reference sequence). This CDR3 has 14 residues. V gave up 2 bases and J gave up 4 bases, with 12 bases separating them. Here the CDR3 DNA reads TGTGCCAGCAGTTTAAGAGGAGGGCCGTACGAGCAGTACTTC. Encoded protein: CASSLRGGPYEQYF.

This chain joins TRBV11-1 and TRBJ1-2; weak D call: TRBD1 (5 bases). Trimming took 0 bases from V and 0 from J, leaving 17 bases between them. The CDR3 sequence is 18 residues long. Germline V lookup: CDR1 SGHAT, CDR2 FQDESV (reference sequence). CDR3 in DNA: TGTGCCAGCAGCTTAGCGGGGCTTTCAGGGTCCGCTAACTATGGCTACACCTTC. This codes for CASSLAGLSGSANYGYTF. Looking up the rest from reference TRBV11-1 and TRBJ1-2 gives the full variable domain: EAEVAQSPRYKITEKSQAVAFWCDPISGHATLYWYRQILGQGPELLVQFQDESVVDDSQLPKDRFSAERLKGVDSTLKIQPAELGDSAMYLCASSLAGLSGSANYGYTFGSGTRLTVV.

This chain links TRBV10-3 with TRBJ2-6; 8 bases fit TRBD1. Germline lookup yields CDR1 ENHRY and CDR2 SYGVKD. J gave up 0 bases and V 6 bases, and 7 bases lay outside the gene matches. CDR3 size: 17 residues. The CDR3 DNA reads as TGTGCCATCAGCCGGGACAGGCTTAGCTCTGGGGCCAACGTCCTGACTTTC. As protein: CAISRDRLSSGANVLTF.

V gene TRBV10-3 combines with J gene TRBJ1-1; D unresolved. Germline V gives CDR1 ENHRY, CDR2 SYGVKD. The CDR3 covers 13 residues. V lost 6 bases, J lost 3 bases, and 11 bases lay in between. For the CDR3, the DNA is TGTGCCATCAGGGGAAGAACGGACACTGAAGCTTTCTTT. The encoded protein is CAIRGRTDTEAFF.

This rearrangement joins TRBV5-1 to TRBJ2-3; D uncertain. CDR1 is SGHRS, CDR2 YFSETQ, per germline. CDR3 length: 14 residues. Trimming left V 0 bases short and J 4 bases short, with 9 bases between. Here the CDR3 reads CASSLVFHADTQYF. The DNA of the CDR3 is TGCGCCAGCAGCTTGGTGTTTCACGCAGATACGCAGTATTTT.

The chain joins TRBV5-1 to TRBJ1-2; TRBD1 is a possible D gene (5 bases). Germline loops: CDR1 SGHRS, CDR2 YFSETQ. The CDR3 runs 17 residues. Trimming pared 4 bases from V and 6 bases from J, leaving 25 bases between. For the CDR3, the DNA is TGCGCCAGCAGCCCCTCAGGAGGGGCCCCCGGGTACGATGGCTACACCTTC. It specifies CASSPSGGAPGYDGYTF.

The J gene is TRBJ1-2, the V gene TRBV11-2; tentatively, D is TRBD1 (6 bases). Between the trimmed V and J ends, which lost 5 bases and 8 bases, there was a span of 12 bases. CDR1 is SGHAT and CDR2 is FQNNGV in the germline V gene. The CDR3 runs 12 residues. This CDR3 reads CASSRRTEGYTF. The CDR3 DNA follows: TGTGCCAGCAGCCGCCGGACAGAAGGCTACACCTTC.

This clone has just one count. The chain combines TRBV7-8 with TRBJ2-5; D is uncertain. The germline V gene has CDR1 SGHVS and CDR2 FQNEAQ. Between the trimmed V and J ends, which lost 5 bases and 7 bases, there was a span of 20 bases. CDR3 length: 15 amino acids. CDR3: CASSPSDPVLGTQYF. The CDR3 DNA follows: TGTGCCAGCAGCCCCTCGGACCCCGTCTTAGGGACCCAGTACTTC.

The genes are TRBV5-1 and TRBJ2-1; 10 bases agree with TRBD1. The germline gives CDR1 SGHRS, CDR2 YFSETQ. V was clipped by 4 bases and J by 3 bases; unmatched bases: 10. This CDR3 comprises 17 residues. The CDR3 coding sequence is TGCGCCAGCAGCCTGTCGCCGGGACAGGGGTACTACAATGAGCAGTTCTTC. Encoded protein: CASSLSPGQGYYNEQFF.

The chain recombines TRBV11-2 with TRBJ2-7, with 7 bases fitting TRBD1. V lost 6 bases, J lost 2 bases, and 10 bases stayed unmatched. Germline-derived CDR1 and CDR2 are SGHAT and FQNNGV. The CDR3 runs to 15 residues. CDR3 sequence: CASSLDYRGAYEQYF. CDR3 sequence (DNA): TGTGCCAGCAGTCTAGACTACAGGGGCGCCTACGAGCAGTACTTC.

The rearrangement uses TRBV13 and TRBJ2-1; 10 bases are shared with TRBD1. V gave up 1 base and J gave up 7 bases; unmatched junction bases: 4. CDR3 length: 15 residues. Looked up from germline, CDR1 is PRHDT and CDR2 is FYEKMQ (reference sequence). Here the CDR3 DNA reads TGTGCCAGCAGCTTAGTCCCGGGACAGGGGAATGAGCAGTTCTTC. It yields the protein CASSLVPGQGNEQFF.

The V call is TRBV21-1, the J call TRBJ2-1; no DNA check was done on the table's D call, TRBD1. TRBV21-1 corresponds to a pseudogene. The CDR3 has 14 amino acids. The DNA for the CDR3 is TGTGCCAGCAGCAAGGACAGGGGTGCGGATGAGCAGTTCTTC. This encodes CASSKDRGADEQFF.

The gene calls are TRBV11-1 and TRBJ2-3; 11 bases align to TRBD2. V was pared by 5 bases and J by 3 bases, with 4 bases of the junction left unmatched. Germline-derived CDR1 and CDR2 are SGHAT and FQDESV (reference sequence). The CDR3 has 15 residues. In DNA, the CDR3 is TGTGCCAGCAGCCCCTGGACTAGCGGGACAGATACGCAGTATTTT. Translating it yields CASSPWTSGTDTQYF.

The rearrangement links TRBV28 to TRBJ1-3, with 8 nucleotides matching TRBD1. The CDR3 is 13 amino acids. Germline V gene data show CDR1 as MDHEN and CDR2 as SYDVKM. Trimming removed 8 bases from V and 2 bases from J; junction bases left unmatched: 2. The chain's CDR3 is CASRRGPGNTIYF. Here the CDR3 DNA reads TGTGCCAGCCGCAGGGGGCCTGGAAACACCATATATTTT.

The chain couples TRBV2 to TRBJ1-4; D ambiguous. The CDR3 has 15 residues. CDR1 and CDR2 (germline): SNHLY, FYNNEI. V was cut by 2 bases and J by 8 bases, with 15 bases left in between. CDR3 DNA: TGTGCCAGCAGTGAAAGGCAAAACGCTGGGGAAAAACTGTTTTTT. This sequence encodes CASSERQNAGEKLFF.

The CDR3 sequence is CASSSIGTGGNTEAFF. As DNA, the CDR3 is TGTGCCAGCAGTTCCATCGGGACAGGGGGGAACACTGAAGCTTTCTTT. V gene TRBV28 combines with J gene TRBJ1-1, with 11 bases matching TRBD1. V lost 4 bases, J lost 1 base, and 5 bases stayed unmatched. From germline, CDR1 is MDHEN and CDR2 SYDVKM. The CDR3 contains 16 residues. Using reference TRBV28 and TRBJ1-1 for the parts outside the CDR3, the full variable domain is DVKVTQSSRYLVKRTGEKVFLECVQDMDHENMFWYRQDPGLGLRLIYFSYDVKMKEKGDIPEGYSVSREKKERFSLILESASTNQTSMYLCASSSIGTGGNTEAFFGQGTRLTVV.

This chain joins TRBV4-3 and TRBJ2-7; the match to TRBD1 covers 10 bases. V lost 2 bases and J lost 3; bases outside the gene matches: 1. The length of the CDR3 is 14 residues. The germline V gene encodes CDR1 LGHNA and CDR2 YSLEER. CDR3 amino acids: CASSQRDRGYEQYF. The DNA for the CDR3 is TGCGCCAGCAGCCAAAGGGACAGGGGCTACGAGCAGTACTTC.

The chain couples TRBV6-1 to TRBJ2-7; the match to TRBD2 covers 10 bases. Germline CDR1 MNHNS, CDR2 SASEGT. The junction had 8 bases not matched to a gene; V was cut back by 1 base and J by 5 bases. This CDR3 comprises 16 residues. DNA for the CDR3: TGTGCCAGCAGTGAAGAGTGGAGCGGGGGGGCCCACGAGCAGTACTTC. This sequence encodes CASSEEWSGGAHEQYF.

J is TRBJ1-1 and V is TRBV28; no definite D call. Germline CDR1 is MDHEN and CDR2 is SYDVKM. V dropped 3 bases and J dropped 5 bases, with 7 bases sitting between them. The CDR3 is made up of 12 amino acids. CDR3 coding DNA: TGTGCCAGCAGTTTGATGAGAACTGAAGCTTTCTTT. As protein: CASSLMRTEAFF.

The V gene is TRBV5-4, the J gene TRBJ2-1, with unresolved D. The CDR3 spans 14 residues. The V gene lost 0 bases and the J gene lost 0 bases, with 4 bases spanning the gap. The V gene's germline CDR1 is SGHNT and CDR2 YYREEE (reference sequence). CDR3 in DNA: TGTGCCAGCAGCTTGGGGGACTCCTACAATGAGCAGTTCTTC. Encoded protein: CASSLGDSYNEQFF. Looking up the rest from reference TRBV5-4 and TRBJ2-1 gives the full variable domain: ETGVTQSPTHLIKTRGQQVTLRCSSQSGHNTVSWYQQALGQGPQFIFQYYREEENGRGNFPPRFSGLQFPNYSSELNVNALELDDSALYLCASSLGDSYNEQFFGPGTRLTVL.

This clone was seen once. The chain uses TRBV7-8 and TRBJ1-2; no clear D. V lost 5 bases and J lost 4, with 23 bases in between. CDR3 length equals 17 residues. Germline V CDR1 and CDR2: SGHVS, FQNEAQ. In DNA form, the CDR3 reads TGTGCCAGCAGCATATATCCCAGAGTCGAGAGTCTCTATGGCTACACCTTC. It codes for CASSIYPRVESLYGYTF.

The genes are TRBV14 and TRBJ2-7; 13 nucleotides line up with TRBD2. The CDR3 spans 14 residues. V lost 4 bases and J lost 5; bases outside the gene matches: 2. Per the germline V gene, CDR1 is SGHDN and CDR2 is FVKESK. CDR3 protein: CASSLGTSGNEQYF. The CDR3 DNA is TGTGCCAGCAGCCTTGGGACTAGCGGGAACGAGCAGTACTTC.

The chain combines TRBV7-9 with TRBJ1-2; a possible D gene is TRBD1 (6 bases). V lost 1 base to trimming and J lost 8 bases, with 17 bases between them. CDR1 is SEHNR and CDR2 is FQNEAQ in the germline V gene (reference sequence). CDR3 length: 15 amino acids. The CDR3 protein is CASSLGWDTRGGYTF. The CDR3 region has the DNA TGTGCCAGCAGCTTAGGTTGGGACACCAGGGGAGGCTACACCTTC.

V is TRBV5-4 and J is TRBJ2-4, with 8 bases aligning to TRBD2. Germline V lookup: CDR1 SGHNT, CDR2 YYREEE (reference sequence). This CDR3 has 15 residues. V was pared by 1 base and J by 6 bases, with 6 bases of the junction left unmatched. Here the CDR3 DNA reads TGTGCCAGCAGCTTGATGCTAGCGGGTATAAACATTCAGTACTTC. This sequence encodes CASSLMLAGINIQYF.

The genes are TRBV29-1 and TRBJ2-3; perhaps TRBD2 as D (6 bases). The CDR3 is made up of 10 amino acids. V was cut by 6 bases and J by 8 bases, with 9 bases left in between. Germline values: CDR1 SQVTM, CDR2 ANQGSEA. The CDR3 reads CSVTRGTQYF. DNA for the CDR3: TGCAGCGTGACTAGAGGTACGCAGTATTTT.

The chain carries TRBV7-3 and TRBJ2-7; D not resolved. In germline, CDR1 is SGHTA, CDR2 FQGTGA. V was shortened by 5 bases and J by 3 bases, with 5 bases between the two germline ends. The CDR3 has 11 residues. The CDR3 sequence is CASSDGYEQYF. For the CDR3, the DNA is TGTGCCAGCAGCGACGGCTACGAGCAGTACTTC.